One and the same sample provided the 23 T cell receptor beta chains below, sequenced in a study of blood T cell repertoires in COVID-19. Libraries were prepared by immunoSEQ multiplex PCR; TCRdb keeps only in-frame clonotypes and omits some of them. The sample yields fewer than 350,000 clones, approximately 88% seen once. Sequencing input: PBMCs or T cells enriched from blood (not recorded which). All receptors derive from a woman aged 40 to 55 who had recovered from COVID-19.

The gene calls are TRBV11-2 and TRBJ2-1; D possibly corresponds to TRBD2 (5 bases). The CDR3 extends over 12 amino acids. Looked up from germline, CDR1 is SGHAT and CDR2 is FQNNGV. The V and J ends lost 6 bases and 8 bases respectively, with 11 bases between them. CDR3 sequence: CASSSRVDEQFF. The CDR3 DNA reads TGTGCCAGCAGTTCGAGGGTCGATGAGCAGTTCTTC.

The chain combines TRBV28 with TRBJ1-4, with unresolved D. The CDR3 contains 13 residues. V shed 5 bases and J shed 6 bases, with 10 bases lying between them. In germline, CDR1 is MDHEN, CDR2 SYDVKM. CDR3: CASSGGRDEKLFF. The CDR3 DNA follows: TGTGCCAGCAGTGGTGGGCGGGATGAAAAACTGTTTTTT.

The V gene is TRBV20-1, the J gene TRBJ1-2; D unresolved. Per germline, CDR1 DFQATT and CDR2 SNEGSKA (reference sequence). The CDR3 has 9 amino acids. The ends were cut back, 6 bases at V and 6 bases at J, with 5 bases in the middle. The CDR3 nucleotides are TGCAGTGCCCGAGATGGCTACACCTTC. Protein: CSARDGYTF.

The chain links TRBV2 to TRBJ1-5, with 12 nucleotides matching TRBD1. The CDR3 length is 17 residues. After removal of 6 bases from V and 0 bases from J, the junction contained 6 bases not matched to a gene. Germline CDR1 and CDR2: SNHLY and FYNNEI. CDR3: CASRRDRGPYSNQPQHF. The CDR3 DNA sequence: TGTGCCAGCAGGAGGGACAGGGGGCCCTATAGCAATCAGCCCCAGCATTTT.

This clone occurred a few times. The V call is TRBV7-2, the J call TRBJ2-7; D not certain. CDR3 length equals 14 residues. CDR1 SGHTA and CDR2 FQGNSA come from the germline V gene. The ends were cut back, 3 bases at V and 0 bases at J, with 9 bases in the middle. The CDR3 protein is CASSLKKLSYEQYF. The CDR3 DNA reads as TGTGCCAGCAGCTTGAAGAAGCTCTCCTACGAGCAGTACTTC. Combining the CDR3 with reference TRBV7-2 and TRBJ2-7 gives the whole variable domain GAGVSQSPSNKVTEKGKDVELRCDPISGHTALYWYRQSLGQGLEFLIYFQGNSAPDKSGLPSDRFSAERTGGSVSTLTIQRTQQEDSAVYLCASSLKKLSYEQYFGPGTRLTVT.

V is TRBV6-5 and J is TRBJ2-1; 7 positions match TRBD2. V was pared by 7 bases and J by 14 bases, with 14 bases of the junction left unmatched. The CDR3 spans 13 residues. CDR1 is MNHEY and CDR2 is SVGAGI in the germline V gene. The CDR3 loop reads CASIFSRGTKEFF. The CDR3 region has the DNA TGTGCCAGCATCTTCTCCCGCGGGACTAAAGAGTTCTTC.

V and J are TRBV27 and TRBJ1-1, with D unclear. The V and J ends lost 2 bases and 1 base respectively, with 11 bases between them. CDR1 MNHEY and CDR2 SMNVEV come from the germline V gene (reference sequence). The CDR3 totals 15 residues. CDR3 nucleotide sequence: TGTGCCAGCAGTTTACTTCGGGAAGGGAACACTGAAGCTTTCTTT. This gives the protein CASSLLREGNTEAFF.

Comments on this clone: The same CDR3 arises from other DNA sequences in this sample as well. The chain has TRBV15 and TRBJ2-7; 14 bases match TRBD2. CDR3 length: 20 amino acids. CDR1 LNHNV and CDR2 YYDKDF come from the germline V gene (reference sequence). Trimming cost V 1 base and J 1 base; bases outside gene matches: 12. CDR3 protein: CATSRGKGPGTSGSSYEQYF. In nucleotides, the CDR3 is TGTGCCACCAGCAGAGGTAAGGGGCCTGGGACTAGCGGGAGTTCCTACGAGCAGTACTTC.

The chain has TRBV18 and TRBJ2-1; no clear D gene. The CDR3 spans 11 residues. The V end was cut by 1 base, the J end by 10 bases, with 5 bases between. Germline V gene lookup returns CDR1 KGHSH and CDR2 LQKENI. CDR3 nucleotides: TGTGCCAGCTCACCACGAGCGGAGCAGTTCTTC. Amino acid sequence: CASSPRAEQFF.

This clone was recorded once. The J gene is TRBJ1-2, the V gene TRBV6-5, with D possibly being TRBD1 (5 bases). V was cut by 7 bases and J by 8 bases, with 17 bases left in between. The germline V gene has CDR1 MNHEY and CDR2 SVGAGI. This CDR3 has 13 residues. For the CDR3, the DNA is TGTGCCAGCACCTTGACAGCAACCGAGGGCTACACCTTC. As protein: CASTLTATEGYTF.

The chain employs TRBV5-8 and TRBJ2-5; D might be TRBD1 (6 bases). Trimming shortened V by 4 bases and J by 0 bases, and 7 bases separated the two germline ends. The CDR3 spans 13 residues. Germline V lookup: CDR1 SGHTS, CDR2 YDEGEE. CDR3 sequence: CASSRQDQETQYF. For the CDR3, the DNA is TGTGCCAGCAGCCGACAGGACCAAGAGACCCAGTACTTC.

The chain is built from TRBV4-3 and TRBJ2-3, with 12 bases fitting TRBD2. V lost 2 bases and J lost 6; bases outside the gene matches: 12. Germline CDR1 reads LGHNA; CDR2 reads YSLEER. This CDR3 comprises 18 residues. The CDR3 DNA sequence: TGCGCCAGCAGCCAAAGGACTAGCGGGACCGGGAGGGCCGATACGCAGTATTTT. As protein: CASSQRTSGTGRADTQYF.

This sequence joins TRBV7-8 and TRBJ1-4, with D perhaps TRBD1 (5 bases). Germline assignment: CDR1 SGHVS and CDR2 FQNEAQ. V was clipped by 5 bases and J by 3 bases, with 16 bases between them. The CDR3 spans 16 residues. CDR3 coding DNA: TGTGCCAGCAGCAGAAGTTCAGGGATCGCTAATGAAAAACTGTTTTTT. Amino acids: CASSRSSGIANEKLFF.

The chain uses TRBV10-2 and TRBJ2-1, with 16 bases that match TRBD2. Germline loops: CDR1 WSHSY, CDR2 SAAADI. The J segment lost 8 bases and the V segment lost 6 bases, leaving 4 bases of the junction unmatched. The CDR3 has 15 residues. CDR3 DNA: TGCGCCAGCAGGGACGGGACTAGCGGGAGGGATGAGCAGTTCTTC. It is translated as CASRDGTSGRDEQFF.

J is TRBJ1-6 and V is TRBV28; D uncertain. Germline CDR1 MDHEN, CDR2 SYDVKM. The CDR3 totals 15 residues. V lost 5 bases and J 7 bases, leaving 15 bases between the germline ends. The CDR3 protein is CASSRVWQPNSPLHF. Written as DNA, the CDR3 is TGTGCCAGCAGTCGGGTGTGGCAGCCGAATTCACCCCTCCACTTT.

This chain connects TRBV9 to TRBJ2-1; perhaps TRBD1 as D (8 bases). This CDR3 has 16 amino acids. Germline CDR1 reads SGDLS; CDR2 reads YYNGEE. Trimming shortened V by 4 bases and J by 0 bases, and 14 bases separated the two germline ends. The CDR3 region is CASSRQGTTSYNEQFF. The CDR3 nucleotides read TGTGCCAGCAGCAGACAGGGGACTACCTCCTACAATGAGCAGTTCTTC.

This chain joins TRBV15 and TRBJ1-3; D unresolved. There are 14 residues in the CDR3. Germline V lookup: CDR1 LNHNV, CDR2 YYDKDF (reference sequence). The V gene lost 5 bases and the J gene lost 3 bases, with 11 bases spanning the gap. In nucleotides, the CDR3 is TGTGCCACCAGCGGCCGGGTCCGTGGAAACACCATATATTTT. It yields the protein CATSGRVRGNTIYF.

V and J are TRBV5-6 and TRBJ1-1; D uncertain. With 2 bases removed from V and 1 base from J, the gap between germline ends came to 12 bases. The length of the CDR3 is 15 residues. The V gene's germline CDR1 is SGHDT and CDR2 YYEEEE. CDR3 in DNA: TGTGCCAGCAGCTTATATAGCCTATCGAACACTGAAGCTTTCTTT. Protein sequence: CASSLYSLSNTEAFF.

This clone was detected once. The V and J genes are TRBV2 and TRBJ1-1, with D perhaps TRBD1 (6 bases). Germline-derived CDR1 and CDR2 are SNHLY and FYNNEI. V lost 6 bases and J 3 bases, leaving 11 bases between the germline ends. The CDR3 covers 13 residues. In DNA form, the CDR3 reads TGTGCCAGCAGGTCAGGGGATTACACTGAAGCTTTCTTT. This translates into CASRSGDYTEAFF.

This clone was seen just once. The CDR3: CATSDLSGRSPETQYF. In nucleotides, the CDR3 is TGTGCCACCAGTGATTTGAGCGGGAGGTCCCCAGAGACCCAGTACTTC. The chain has TRBV24-1 and TRBJ2-5; TRBD2 agrees at 9 bases. Per the germline V gene, CDR1 is KGHDR and CDR2 is SFDVKD. The ends lost 0 bases at V and 4 bases at J; junction bases unmatched: 5. This CDR3 comprises 16 residues.

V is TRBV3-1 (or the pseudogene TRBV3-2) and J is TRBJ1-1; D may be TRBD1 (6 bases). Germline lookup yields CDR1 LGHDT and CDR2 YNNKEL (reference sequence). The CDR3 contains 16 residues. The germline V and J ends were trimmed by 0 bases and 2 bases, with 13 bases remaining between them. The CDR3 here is CASSQDLGQINTEAFF. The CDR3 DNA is TGTGCCAGCAGCCAAGATCTCGGACAGATCAACACTGAAGCTTTCTTT.

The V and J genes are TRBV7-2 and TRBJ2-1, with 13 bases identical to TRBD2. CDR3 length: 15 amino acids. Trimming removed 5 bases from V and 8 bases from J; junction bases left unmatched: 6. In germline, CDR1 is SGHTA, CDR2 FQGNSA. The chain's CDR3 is CASSEAGTSGDEQFF. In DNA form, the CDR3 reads TGTGCCAGCAGCGAAGCCGGGACTAGCGGGGATGAGCAGTTCTTC.

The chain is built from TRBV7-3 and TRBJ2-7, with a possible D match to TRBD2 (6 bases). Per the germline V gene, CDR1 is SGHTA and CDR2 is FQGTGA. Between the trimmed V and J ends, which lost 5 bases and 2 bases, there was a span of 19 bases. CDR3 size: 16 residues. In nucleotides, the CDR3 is TGTGCCAGCAGCCCGGGGCCTAGCGTCGGACCCTACGAGCAGTACTTC. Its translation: CASSPGPSVGPYEQYF.